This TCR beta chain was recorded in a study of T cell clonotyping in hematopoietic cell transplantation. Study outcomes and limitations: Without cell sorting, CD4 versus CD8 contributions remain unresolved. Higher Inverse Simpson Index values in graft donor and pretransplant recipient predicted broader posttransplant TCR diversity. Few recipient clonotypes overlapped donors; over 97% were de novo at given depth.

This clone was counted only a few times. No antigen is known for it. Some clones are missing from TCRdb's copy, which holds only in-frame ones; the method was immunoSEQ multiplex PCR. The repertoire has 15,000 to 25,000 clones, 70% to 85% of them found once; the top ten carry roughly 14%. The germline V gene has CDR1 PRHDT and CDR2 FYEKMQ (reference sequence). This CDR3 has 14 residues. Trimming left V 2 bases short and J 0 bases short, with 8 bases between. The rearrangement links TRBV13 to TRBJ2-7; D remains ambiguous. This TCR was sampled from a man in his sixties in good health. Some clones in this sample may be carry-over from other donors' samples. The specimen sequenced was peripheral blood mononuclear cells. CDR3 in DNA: TGTGCCAGCAGCTTAATTTGGGCCTCCTACGAGCAGTACTTC. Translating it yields CASSLIWASYEQYF.